The sequence of this T cell receptor (beta chain) was determined in a study of blood T cell repertoires in COVID-19. This clone has more than one count but fewer than ten. Produced via immunoSEQ multiplex PCR; TCRdb's table is partial and in-frame only. This table has 55,000 to 60,000 clones, about 81% appearing once. This CDR3 has 17 residues. The trim removed 4 bases at V and 2 bases at J, leaving 10 bases unmatched. Germline V lookup: CDR1 SGHDT, CDR2 YYEEEE. The chain employs TRBV5-6 and TRBJ2-5; 11 positions match TRBD2. This TCR was recovered from a man aged 65 to 79 with active COVID-19. What was sequenced was peripheral blood. The CDR3 sequence: CASSLELAGGQQETQYF. CDR3 DNA: TGTGCCAGCAGCCTGGAATTAGCGGGAGGGCAACAAGAGACCCAGTACTTC.